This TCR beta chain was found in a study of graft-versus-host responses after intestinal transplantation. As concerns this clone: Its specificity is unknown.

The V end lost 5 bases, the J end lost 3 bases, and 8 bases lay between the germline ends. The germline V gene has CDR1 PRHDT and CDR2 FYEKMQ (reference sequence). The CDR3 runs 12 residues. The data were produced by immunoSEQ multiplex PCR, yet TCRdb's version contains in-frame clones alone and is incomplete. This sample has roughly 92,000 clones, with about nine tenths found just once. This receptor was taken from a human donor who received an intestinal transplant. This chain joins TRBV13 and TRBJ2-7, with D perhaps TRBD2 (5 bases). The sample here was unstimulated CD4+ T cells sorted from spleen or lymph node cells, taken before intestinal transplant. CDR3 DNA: TGTGCCAGCAGCCGGGAAGTCTACGAGCAGTACTTC. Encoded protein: CASSREVYEQYF.